This is a list of T cell receptor beta chains from one sample in a study of blood T cell repertoires in COVID-19. Using immunoSEQ multiplex PCR, the repertoire was profiled, and TCRdb retains in-frame clones only, with some absent. The sample has fewer than 350,000 clones; around 90% are singletons. The sequenced sample consisted of PBMCs or T cells enriched from blood (not recorded which). The receptors originated from a woman aged 18-29 years with acute COVID-19. CDR3s include the opening cysteine and the closing phenylalanine or tryptophan. A D gene is named only where the DNA matches it firmly. Rows give clone size only sometimes, using once, few, many, or a class for an expanded clone.

d_gene: NA; j_gene: TRBJ2-6; v_gene: TRBV30; abundance: NA; CDR3aa: CAWSFAGANVLTF; CDR3nt: TGTGCCTGGAGTTTCGCTGGGGCCAACGTCCTGACTTTC
d_gene: NA; j_gene: TRBJ2-1; v_gene: TRBV11-3; abundance: NA; CDR3aa: CASSRGMSHEQFF; CDR3nt: TGTGCCAGCAGCCGAGGTATGAGCCATGAGCAGTTCTTC
d_gene: NA; j_gene: TRBJ1-6; v_gene: TRBV6-5; abundance: NA; CDR3aa: CASSYPQGGGYSPLHF; CDR3nt: TGTGCCAGCAGTTACCCACAGGGTGGGGGTTATTCACCCCTCCACTTT
d_gene: NA; j_gene: TRBJ2-7; v_gene: TRBV18; abundance: NA; CDR3aa: CASSPPNGGAGEQYF; CDR3nt: TGTGCCAGCTCACCACCAAACGGAGGAGCCGGGGAGCAGTACTTC
d_gene: TRBD1; j_gene: TRBJ2-3; v_gene: TRBV3-1/TRBV3-2; abundance: NA; CDR3aa: CASSPYGDRVSTDTQYF; CDR3nt: TGTGCCAGCAGCCCCTACGGAGACAGGGTGTCCACAGATACGCAGTATTTT
d_gene: TRBD1; j_gene: TRBJ1-1; v_gene: TRBV2; abundance: NA; CDR3aa: CASSDGQVRSGTEAFF; CDR3nt: TGTGCCAGCAGTGACGGACAGGTGAGGTCCGGCACTGAAGCTTTCTTT
d_gene: NA; j_gene: TRBJ2-1; v_gene: TRBV7-8; abundance: NA; CDR3aa: CASSFGLPINEQFF; CDR3nt: TGTGCCAGCAGCTTTGGACTTCCAATCAATGAGCAGTTCTTC
d_gene: NA; j_gene: TRBJ1-2; v_gene: TRBV7-2; abundance: NA; CDR3aa: CASSFFGQVHGYTF; CDR3nt: TGTGCCAGCAGCTTCTTCGGACAAGTTCATGGCTACACCTTC
d_gene: NA; j_gene: TRBJ1-4; v_gene: TRBV7-6; abundance: NA; CDR3aa: CASSLVMSGNGEKLFF; CDR3nt: TGTGCCAGCAGCTTAGTGATGTCAGGGAACGGTGAAAAACTGTTTTTT
d_gene: TRBD1; j_gene: TRBJ2-7; v_gene: TRBV7-2; abundance: NA; CDR3aa: CASSFFGQAYEQYF; CDR3nt: TGTGCCAGCAGCTTCTTCGGACAGGCCTACGAGCAGTACTTC
d_gene: TRBD2; j_gene: TRBJ2-7; v_gene: TRBV18; abundance: NA; CDR3aa: CASSPKGLAGYEQYF; CDR3nt: TGTGCCAGCTCACCTAAGGGACTAGCCGGCTACGAGCAGTACTTC
d_gene: TRBD1; j_gene: TRBJ1-4; v_gene: TRBV9; abundance: once; CDR3aa: CASSGLTGVGEKLFF; CDR3nt: TGTGCCAGCAGCGGACTAACAGGGGTAGGGGAAAAACTGTTTTTT
d_gene: TRBD2; j_gene: TRBJ2-4; v_gene: TRBV28; abundance: NA; CDR3aa: CASSPGLAGVNIQYF; CDR3nt: TGTGCCAGCAGTCCTGGACTAGCGGGAGTGAACATTCAGTACTTC
d_gene: NA; j_gene: TRBJ2-7; v_gene: TRBV7-9; abundance: NA; CDR3aa: CASSPSSGTPTYEQYF; CDR3nt: TGTGCCAGCAGCCCTAGCTCCGGGACACCAACCTACGAGCAGTACTTC
d_gene: TRBD2; j_gene: TRBJ2-7; v_gene: TRBV11-2; abundance: once; CDR3aa: CASSSPRTSGYRYF; CDR3nt: TGTGCCAGCAGCTCCCCTAGGACTAGCGGCTATCGGTACTTC
d_gene: TRBD1; j_gene: TRBJ1-3; v_gene: TRBV7-8; abundance: once; CDR3aa: CASSALGTGDNTIYF; CDR3nt: TGTGCCAGCAGCGCCCTTGGGACAGGGGATAACACCATATATTTT
d_gene: NA; j_gene: TRBJ2-1; v_gene: TRBV4-1; abundance: NA; CDR3aa: CASSQDRGRIGDEQFF; CDR3nt: TGCGCCAGCAGCCAAGATCGGGGGAGGATAGGCGATGAGCAGTTCTTC
d_gene: TRBD1; j_gene: TRBJ1-1; v_gene: TRBV18; abundance: NA; CDR3aa: CASSFLNAGQGNTEAFF; CDR3nt: TGTGCCAGCTCATTTCTAAACGCTGGACAGGGCAACACTGAAGCTTTCTTT
d_gene: NA; j_gene: TRBJ2-7; v_gene: TRBV6-5; abundance: NA; CDR3aa: CASSYAPSSYEQYF; CDR3nt: TGTGCCAGCAGTTATGCTCCTAGCAGCTACGAGCAGTACTTC
d_gene: NA; j_gene: TRBJ2-5; v_gene: TRBV27; abundance: NA; CDR3aa: CASSLTWHQETQYF; CDR3nt: TGTGCCAGCAGTTTAACCTGGCACCAAGAGACCCAGTACTTC
d_gene: TRBD2; j_gene: TRBJ2-7; v_gene: TRBV18; abundance: NA; CDR3aa: CASSLAGGHAYEQYF; CDR3nt: TGTGCCAGCTCACTAGCGGGAGGCCACGCCTACGAGCAGTACTTC
d_gene: NA; j_gene: TRBJ2-2; v_gene: TRBV11-2; abundance: NA; CDR3aa: CASSSTGMGTGELFF; CDR3nt: TGTGCCAGCAGCTCTACAGGGATGGGTACCGGGGAGCTGTTTTTT
d_gene: TRBD1; j_gene: TRBJ2-5; v_gene: TRBV3-1/TRBV3-2; abundance: NA; CDR3aa: CASSQGPGGGETQYF; CDR3nt: TGTGCCAGCAGCCAAGGCCCAGGGGGCGGTGAGACCCAGTACTTC
d_gene: TRBD1; j_gene: TRBJ1-2; v_gene: TRBV29-1; abundance: NA; CDR3aa: CSVGRQGVTEYGYTF; CDR3nt: TGCAGCGTTGGTAGACAGGGGGTAACTGAATATGGCTACACCTTC
d_gene: NA; j_gene: TRBJ2-7; v_gene: TRBV10-1; abundance: NA; CDR3aa: CASSEFGSDREQYF; CDR3nt: TGCGCCAGCAGTGAGTTCGGTAGCGATCGCGAGCAGTACTTC
d_gene: NA; j_gene: TRBJ1-2; v_gene: TRBV18; abundance: NA; CDR3aa: CASSPLVQQGKFRVYGYTF; CDR3nt: TGTGCCAGCTCACCACTAGTGCAACAGGGTAAATTTCGGGTCTATGGCTACACCTTC
d_gene: TRBD2; j_gene: TRBJ2-1; v_gene: TRBV27; abundance: NA; CDR3aa: CASSLTSGSSYNEQFF; CDR3nt: TGTGCCAGCAGTTTAACTAGCGGGAGCTCCTACAATGAGCAGTTCTTC
d_gene: NA; j_gene: TRBJ2-3; v_gene: TRBV10-1; abundance: NA; CDR3aa: CASSEVSGVPDTQYF; CDR3nt: TGCGCCAGCAGTGAGGTCTCGGGAGTTCCAGATACGCAGTATTTT
d_gene: NA; j_gene: TRBJ2-7; v_gene: TRBV24-1; abundance: NA; CDR3aa: CATSPTGASDPYEQYF; CDR3nt: TGTGCCACCAGCCCCACTGGGGCTAGCGACCCCTACGAGCAGTACTTC
d_gene: TRBD1; j_gene: TRBJ2-1; v_gene: TRBV19; abundance: once; CDR3aa: CASSYRGQGFNEQFF; CDR3nt: TGTGCCAGTAGTTATCGGGGACAGGGGTTTAATGAGCAGTTCTTC
d_gene: TRBD1; j_gene: TRBJ1-6; v_gene: TRBV6-5; abundance: NA; CDR3aa: CASSYLDRDNSPLHF; CDR3nt: TGTGCCAGCAGTTACCTCGACAGGGATAATTCACCCCTCCACTTT
d_gene: NA; j_gene: TRBJ2-6; v_gene: TRBV27; abundance: NA; CDR3aa: CASSLSTPGANVLTF; CDR3nt: TGTGCCAGCAGTTTGAGTACCCCTGGGGCCAACGTCCTGACTTTC
d_gene: NA; j_gene: TRBJ2-5; v_gene: TRBV5-1; abundance: NA; CDR3aa: CASSLQGSPQETQYF; CDR3nt: TGCGCCAGCAGCTTACAGGGTTCTCCTCAAGAGACCCAGTACTTC